One and the same sample provided the 8 T cell receptor beta chains below, sequenced in a study of early T cells in non-severe SARS-CoV-2 infection. TCRdb ran MiXCR on the 5' RACE reads and lists one entry per CDR3 protein. The data hold tens of thousands of distinct CDR3 sequences, with under 11% observed a single time. The sample was whole blood. All receptors derive from an adult who was a healthcare worker with PCR-confirmed SARS-CoV-2 infection or an uninfected control (not recorded which).

Many counts were recorded for this clonotype. This chain connects TRBV30 to TRBJ2-1; TRBD1 matches 8 bases. The ends lost 8 bases at V and 4 bases at J; junction bases unmatched: 7. Germline lookup yields CDR1 GTSNPN and CDR2 SVGIG (reference sequence). This CDR3 comprises 13 residues. CDR3 nucleotide sequence: TGTGCCGGAAGCAGGGGGCCTTACAATGAGCAGTTCTTC. It specifies CAGSRGPYNEQFF.

This clonotype has a handful of counts. The chain joins TRBV7-2 to TRBJ2-2, with D unclear. V was cut by 2 bases and J by 6 bases, with 16 bases left in between. The CDR3 is 16 amino acids. CDR1 is SGHTA, CDR2 FQGNSA, per germline. The DNA of the CDR3 is TGTGCCAGCAGCTTAAAGGAAGGGATGGAAGCCGGGGAGCTGTTTTTT. This translates into CASSLKEGMEAGELFF.

This clonotype was seen many times. The genes are TRBV5-4 and TRBJ2-7, with 8 bases aligning to TRBD2. CDR1 SGHNT and CDR2 YYREEE come from the germline V gene (reference sequence). Trimming removed 1 base from V and 4 bases from J; junction bases left unmatched: 7. The CDR3 has 15 amino acids. The CDR3 protein is CASSLPLAGPYEQYF. The CDR3 DNA reads as TGTGCCAGCAGCTTGCCGCTAGCGGGTCCTTACGAGCAGTACTTC.

This clonotype was recorded many times. Here the CDR3 reads CASSDSGGLNSYNEQFF. CDR3 nucleotide sequence: TGTGCCAGCAGTGACTCGGGGGGTCTCAACTCCTACAATGAGCAGTTCTTC. The chain links TRBV6-4 to TRBJ2-1; D may be TRBD2 (6 bases). CDR3 length: 17 residues. Trimming shortened V by 0 bases and J by 0 bases, and 12 bases separated the two germline ends. Germline CDR1 reads MRHNA; CDR2 reads SNTAGT.

This clonotype turned up a few times. This sequence joins TRBV7-2 and TRBJ2-7; D is possibly TRBD1 (6 bases). This CDR3 spans 11 amino acids. Trimming took 5 bases from V and 9 from J, leaving 11 bases between them. CDR1 and CDR2 from the germline V gene are SGHTA and FQGNSA. The CDR3 DNA follows: TGTGCCAGCAGCGCACAGGGCGTGCAGTACTTC. It encodes CASSAQGVQYF.

This clonotype was observed a handful of times. This chain connects TRBV29-1 to TRBJ2-5, with D hard to call. This CDR3 comprises 9 residues. Germline CDR1 and CDR2: SQVTM and ANQGSEA. V lost 4 bases to trimming and J lost 5 bases, with 2 bases between them. The CDR3 DNA is TGCAGCGTTGGGGAGACCCAGTACTTC. Protein product: CSVGETQYF.

This chain uses TRBV5-6 with TRBJ2-5; D is unclear. Germline V gene lookup returns CDR1 SGHDT and CDR2 YYEEEE. The CDR3 runs to 13 residues. Trimming removed 1 base at V and 2 bases at J, with 6 bases between. The CDR3 spells CASSLFRQETQYF. CDR3 sequence (DNA): TGTGCCAGCAGCTTGTTTCGGCAAGAGACCCAGTACTTC.

This clonotype was counted at least ten times. V gene TRBV5-6 combines with J gene TRBJ1-3, with 7 positions matching TRBD1. CDR1 SGHDT and CDR2 YYEEEE come from the germline V gene. V dropped 4 bases and J dropped 0; count of bases not matched to a gene: 4. The CDR3 has 15 residues. CDR3 residues: CASSRGTVSGNTIYF. In DNA, the CDR3 is TGTGCCAGCAGCCGGGGGACAGTCTCTGGAAACACCATATATTTT.